This paragraph reports one TCR beta chain. The antigen remains undetermined. The data originate from a study of cytotoxic CD8 clonotypes in ibrutinib-treated CLL. Study summary: For this cohort, patients were about a dozen relapsed/refractory and around 15 treatment-naive, while 17 were IGHV unmutated. Study-level findings and limits: Clonotypes that were public were uncommon, and they contracted or stayed stable on treatment.

Sequencing used immunoSEQ multiplex PCR; TCRdb keeps in-frame clones, though not all of them. The sample has some 350,000 clones, 60% to 80% seen once. Germline-derived CDR1 and CDR2 are MNHGY and SVAAGI. The CDR3 contains 17 residues. The ends were cut back, 2 bases at V and 3 bases at J, with 17 bases in the middle. This rearrangement joins TRBV6-9 to TRBJ1-5; TRBD1 might be the D (6 bases). The material was PBMCs, obtained after 36 months of ibrutinib treatment. This TCR derives from a human donor with chronic lymphocytic leukemia. The CDR3 DNA sequence: TGTGCCAGCAGTTATAGGACAGAAAAACTTTACAATCAGCCCCAGCATTTT. Amino acids: CASSYRTEKLYNQPQHF.